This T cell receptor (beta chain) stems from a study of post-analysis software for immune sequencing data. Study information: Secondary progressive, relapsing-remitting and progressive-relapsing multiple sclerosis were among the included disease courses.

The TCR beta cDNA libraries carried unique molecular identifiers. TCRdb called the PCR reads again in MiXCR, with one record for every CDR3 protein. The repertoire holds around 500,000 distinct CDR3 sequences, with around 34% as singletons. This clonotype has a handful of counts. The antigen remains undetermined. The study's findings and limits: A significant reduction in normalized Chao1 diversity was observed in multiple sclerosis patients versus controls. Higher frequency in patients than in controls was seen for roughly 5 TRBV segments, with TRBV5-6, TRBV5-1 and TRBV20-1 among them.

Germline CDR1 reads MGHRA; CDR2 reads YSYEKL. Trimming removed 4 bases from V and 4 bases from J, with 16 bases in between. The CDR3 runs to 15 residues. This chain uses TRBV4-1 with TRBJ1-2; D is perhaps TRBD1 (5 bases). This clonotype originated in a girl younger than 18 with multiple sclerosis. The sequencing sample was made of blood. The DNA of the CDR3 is TGCGCCAGCAGCCTACAGGCCAGCGGGGGCTATGGCTACACCTTC. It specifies CASSLQASGGYGYTF.